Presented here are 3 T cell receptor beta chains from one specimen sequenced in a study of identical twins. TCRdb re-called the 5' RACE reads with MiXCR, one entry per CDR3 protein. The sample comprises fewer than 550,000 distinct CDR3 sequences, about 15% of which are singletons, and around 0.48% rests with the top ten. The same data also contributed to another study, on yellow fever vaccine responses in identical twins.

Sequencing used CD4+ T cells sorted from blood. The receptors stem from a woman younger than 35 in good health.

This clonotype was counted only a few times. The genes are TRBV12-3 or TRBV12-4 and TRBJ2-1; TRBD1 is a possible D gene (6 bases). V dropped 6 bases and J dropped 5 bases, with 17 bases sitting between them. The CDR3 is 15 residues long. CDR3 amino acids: CASRLTGSINNEQFF. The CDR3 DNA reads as TGTGCCAGCAGACTGACAGGATCGATCAACAATGAGCAGTTCTTC.

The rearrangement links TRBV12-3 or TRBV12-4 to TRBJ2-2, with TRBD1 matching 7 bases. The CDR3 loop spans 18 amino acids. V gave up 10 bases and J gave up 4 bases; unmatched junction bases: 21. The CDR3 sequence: CAICRKAYRGPSTGELFF. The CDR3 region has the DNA TGTGCCATCTGCCGTAAGGCTTACAGGGGACCATCCACCGGGGAGCTGTTTTTT.

CDR3 bases: TGTGCCATCAGGGCGGGGCCAGAGACCCAGTACTTC. It is translated as CAIRAGPETQYF. This chain connects TRBV10-3 to TRBJ2-5; tentative D call: TRBD2 (6 bases). The germline gives CDR1 ENHRY, CDR2 SYGVKD. The V end lost 6 bases, the J end lost 4 bases, and 9 bases lay between the germline ends. The CDR3 has 12 amino acids.